The present T cell receptor beta chain was sequenced within a study of identical twins. Template switching (which added a universal primer site) was used, and cDNA carried unique molecular identifiers. MiXCR was run by TCRdb on the 5' RACE reads, yielding one entry per CDR3 protein. The sample comprises approximately 300,000 distinct CDR3 sequences, less than 9.5% of which are singletons, and approximately 6.6% rests with the top ten. In its sample, this clonotype was seen a few times. As yet, its antigen is unknown. Study observations and caveats: Reduced insertions were recorded for abundant cord blood beta clonotypes, with no such pattern in memory repertoires. Within beta out-of-frame sequences, the excess sharing observed between twins was weaker.

With V trimmed by 4 bases and J by 9 bases, 10 bases remained unmatched. The germline V gene has CDR1 DFQATT and CDR2 SNEGSKA (reference sequence). The CDR3 contains 14 residues. These data were also filed under a second study, of yellow fever vaccine responses in identical twins. This second report adds: Twins reportedly showed a vaccine T cell response that seemed partly convergent and partly personalized.

The receptor's source is a woman aged 18-29 years in good health. The rearrangement joins TRBV20-1 to TRBJ2-1, with 9 positions matching TRBD2. Sequencing was carried out using CD8+ T cells sorted from blood. CDR3: CSATDLAGRIEQFF. The CDR3 bases are TGCAGTGCTACAGATCTAGCGGGGAGGATTGAGCAGTTCTTC.